Listed below are T cell receptor beta chains from one sample, sequenced in a study of cytomegalovirus exposure and HLA in healthy donors. TCRdb keeps only in-frame clones here, not all; method: immunoSEQ multiplex PCR. The sample yields 150,000 to 200,000 clones, around 77% seen once. Source material: PBMCs. All receptors come from a female donor in good health and CMV-seronegative. The CDR3 runs from the conserved cysteine through the conserved F or W. D genes are given only for firm matches. Not all rows give a size; the values are once, few, many and, for expanded clones, a class.

j_gene: TRBJ1-5
v_gene: TRBV2
d_gene: NA
abundance: few
CDR3nt: TGTGCCAGCAGACCAGGGAAAGGTCAGCCCCAGCATTTT
CDR3aa: CASRPGKGQPQHF

j_gene: TRBJ1-6
v_gene: TRBV10-3
d_gene: NA
abundance: NA
CDR3nt: TGTGCCATCAGTGAGGGGGCCGGTTCACCCCTCCACTTT
CDR3aa: CAISEGAGSPLHF

j_gene: TRBJ2-7
v_gene: TRBV7-2
d_gene: NA
abundance: NA
CDR3nt: TGTGCCAGCAGCTTGGGAGGGACATTGGGAACCTACGAGCAGTACTTC
CDR3aa: CASSLGGTLGTYEQYF

j_gene: TRBJ2-7
v_gene: TRBV25-1
d_gene: TRBD2
abundance: few
CDR3nt: TGTGCCAGCAGTGAGGGCGGGAGCTACGAGCAGTACTTC
CDR3aa: CASSEGGSYEQYF

j_gene: TRBJ2-5
v_gene: TRBV9
d_gene: NA
abundance: NA
CDR3nt: TGTGCCAGCAGCGTCGATGGCACCAGAGAGACCCAGTACTTC
CDR3aa: CASSVDGTRETQYF

j_gene: TRBJ2-7
v_gene: TRBV2
d_gene: TRBD1
abundance: NA
CDR3nt: TGTGCCAGCCTCAGGGGACAGGGCTTCGAGCAGTACTTC
CDR3aa: CASLRGQGFEQYF

j_gene: TRBJ2-7
v_gene: TRBV6-5
d_gene: TRBD1
abundance: NA
CDR3nt: TGTGCCAGCAGTTACCGCCGGGACAGGGCTTACGAGCAGTACTTC
CDR3aa: CASSYRRDRAYEQYF

j_gene: TRBJ2-7
v_gene: TRBV18
d_gene: NA
abundance: NA
CDR3nt: TGTGCCAGCTCACCCGTTGCGGCAGGGACCTACGAGCAGTACTTC
CDR3aa: CASSPVAAGTYEQYF

j_gene: TRBJ1-2
v_gene: TRBV4-2
d_gene: TRBD1
abundance: NA
CDR3nt: TGTGCCAGCAGCCATAACCCGGGACAGGGGATCTATGGCTACACCTTC
CDR3aa: CASSHNPGQGIYGYTF

j_gene: TRBJ1-3
v_gene: TRBV7-9
d_gene: NA
abundance: NA
CDR3nt: TGTGCCAGCAGCTCATACAGGGATCCCAGCTCTGGAAACACCATATATTTT
CDR3aa: CASSSYRDPSSGNTIYF

j_gene: TRBJ2-7
v_gene: TRBV5-5
d_gene: NA
abundance: few
CDR3nt: TGTGCCAGCAGCATAACAAACGAGCAGTACTTC
CDR3aa: CASSITNEQYF

j_gene: TRBJ2-5
v_gene: TRBV15
d_gene: TRBD1
abundance: NA
CDR3nt: TGTGCCACCGTGGACAGGGGCGACCAAGAGACCCAGTACTTC
CDR3aa: CATVDRGDQETQYF

j_gene: TRBJ1-1
v_gene: TRBV30
d_gene: NA
abundance: NA
CDR3nt: TGTGCCTGGAGTCATGGGACATTGAACACTGAAGCTTTCTTT
CDR3aa: CAWSHGTLNTEAFF

j_gene: TRBJ2-7
v_gene: TRBV7-9
d_gene: NA
abundance: NA
CDR3nt: TGTGCCAGCAGCGAGAGCGGAGATGTCTACGAGCAGTACTTC
CDR3aa: CASSESGDVYEQYF

j_gene: TRBJ2-3
v_gene: TRBV20-1
d_gene: NA
abundance: NA
CDR3nt: TGCAGTGTAGCCCGGGAAGATACGCAGTATTTT
CDR3aa: CSVAREDTQYF

j_gene: TRBJ1-1
v_gene: TRBV7-3
d_gene: NA
abundance: NA
CDR3nt: TGTGCCAGCAGCTCACCGGGAAGTAACACTGAAGCTTTCTTT
CDR3aa: CASSSPGSNTEAFF

j_gene: TRBJ1-2
v_gene: TRBV7-8
d_gene: TRBD1
abundance: NA
CDR3nt: TGTGCCAGCAGCTTCGACAGGGGTGGCTATGGCTACACCTTC
CDR3aa: CASSFDRGGYGYTF

j_gene: TRBJ2-2
v_gene: TRBV4-1
d_gene: NA
abundance: NA
CDR3nt: TGCGCCAGCAGCCAAGATTGGGCAGACACCGGGGAGCTGTTTTTT
CDR3aa: CASSQDWADTGELFF